Shown below are 27 T cell receptor beta chains from a single sample sequenced in a study of shared clonotypes between healthy human individuals. Only in-frame clones appear in the TCRdb table, and some are missing; sequencing was by immunoSEQ multiplex PCR. The profile shows over 300,000 clones, about nine tenths of them singletons. Sequenced: memory CD8+ T cells sorted from blood. The subset was: CD45RO+ cells pooled with CCR7-negative TemRA cells. The receptors were gathered from a young man in good health.

The chain recombines TRBV7-9 with TRBJ2-2; 8 bases match TRBD2. This CDR3 has 18 residues. Looked up from germline, CDR1 is SEHNR and CDR2 is FQNEAQ (reference sequence). Trimming took 5 bases from V and 1 from J; bases not matched to a gene: 12. The chain's CDR3 is CASSPKGGSGENTGELFF. CDR3 coding DNA: TGTGCCAGCAGCCCCAAGGGAGGTAGCGGGGAGAACACCGGGGAGCTGTTTTTT.

The rearrangement joins TRBV28 to TRBJ1-4; 12 bases align to TRBD1. Trimming at V came to 1 base and at J to 2 bases, leaving 8 bases not matched to a gene. Germline loops: CDR1 MDHEN, CDR2 SYDVKM. The length of the CDR3 is 19 residues. The CDR3 bases are TGTGCCAGCAGTTTATCGTCGCCGGGGACAGGGGGCACTAATGAAAAACTGTTTTTT. The encoded protein is CASSLSSPGTGGTNEKLFF.

The rearrangement joins TRBV7-9 to TRBJ2-3; 11 bases are a match to TRBD2. V dropped 5 bases and J dropped 4; count of bases not matched to a gene: 11. The germline CDR1 and CDR2 sequences are SEHNR and FQNEAQ (reference sequence). This CDR3 has 17 residues. The CDR3 DNA is TGTGCCAGCAGCAGCACTAGCGGGAGAAGTGGGTCAGATACGCAGTATTTT. Its translation: CASSSTSGRSGSDTQYF. Full variable domain (remainder filled in from reference TRBV7-9 and TRBJ2-3): DTGVSQNPRHKITKRGQNVTFRCDPISEHNRLYWYRQTLGQGPEFLTYFQNEAQLEKSRLLSDRFSAERPKGSFSTLEIQRTEQGDSAMYLCASSSTSGRSGSDTQYFGPGTRLTVL.

In the case of this clone: Other nucleotide sequences in the sample specify the same CDR3. The chain employs TRBV28 and TRBJ2-3, with TRBD2 matching 11 bases. J was trimmed by 3 bases and V by 3 bases; bases with no gene match: 5. The CDR3 is made up of 16 amino acids. From germline, CDR1 is MDHEN and CDR2 SYDVKM. CDR3 residues: CASSLYPSGGTDTQYF. Here the CDR3 DNA reads TGTGCCAGCAGTTTGTATCCTAGCGGGGGGACAGATACGCAGTATTTT.

About this clone itself: Other nucleotide sequences in the sample specify the same CDR3. This chain joins TRBV27 and TRBJ2-7, with D perhaps matching TRBD1 (6 bases). The CDR3 has 13 amino acids. V lost 5 bases and J lost 1, with 9 bases in between. Germline loops: CDR1 MNHEY, CDR2 SMNVEV (reference sequence). The DNA for the CDR3 is TGTGCCAGCAGTCTACAGGGTTCCTACGAGCAGTACTTC. Its protein is CASSLQGSYEQYF.

V and J are TRBV6-5 and TRBJ1-1; D is undetermined. Germline V gene lookup returns CDR1 MNHEY and CDR2 SVGAGI. Trimming took off 2 bases at V and 4 bases at J, with 14 bases between the two ends. The CDR3 is 15 amino acids. The CDR3 nucleotides read TGTGCCAGCAGTTACCGGTTTGGGTACGGCACTGAAGCTTTCTTT. It translates to CASSYRFGYGTEAFF.

This clone was recorded at least ten times. CDR3 in amino acids: CASSRSPPGQGYEQYF. In DNA form, the CDR3 reads TGTGCCAGCAGCCGATCCCCGCCGGGACAGGGTTACGAGCAGTACTTC. The rearrangement links TRBV27 to TRBJ2-7; 9 bases map to TRBD1. This CDR3 has 16 residues. Trimming cost V 6 bases and J 4 bases; bases outside gene matches: 13. The germline V gene has CDR1 MNHEY and CDR2 SMNVEV (reference sequence).

The chain is built from TRBV10-3 and TRBJ1-3; the D is unclear. This CDR3 has 15 residues. Germline lookup yields CDR1 ENHRY and CDR2 SYGVKD. The V end was cut by 2 bases, the J end by 5 bases, with 13 bases between. The CDR3 reads CAISEGVIWRNTIYF. DNA of the CDR3: TGTGCCATCAGTGAGGGGGTTATCTGGAGAAACACCATATATTTT.

This rearrangement joins TRBV11-2 to TRBJ2-5; 7 bases fit TRBD2. This CDR3 is 18 amino acids long. CDR1 SGHAT and CDR2 FQNNGV come from the germline V gene. After removal of 1 base from V and 5 bases from J, the junction contained 16 bases not matched to a gene. CDR3 in amino acids: CASSLVGLGGLGGETQYF. The CDR3 region has the DNA TGTGCCAGCAGCTTAGTTGGACTAGGAGGGTTAGGAGGGGAGACCCAGTACTTC.

The V gene is TRBV5-1, the J gene TRBJ1-1; 11 nucleotides agree with TRBD1. Trimming at V came to 6 bases and at J to 9 bases, leaving 13 bases not matched to a gene. Germline V gene data show CDR1 as SGHRS and CDR2 as YFSETQ. This CDR3 is 15 amino acids long. The CDR3 here is CASNEGTGGPRKAFF. In DNA form, the CDR3 reads TGCGCCAGCAACGAGGGGACAGGGGGTCCCCGAAAAGCTTTCTTT.

V usage is TRBV12-5 and J usage is TRBJ2-1; 10 bases fit TRBD2. V gave up 0 bases and J gave up 2 bases; unmatched junction bases: 16. Germline V CDR1 and CDR2: LGHNT, FRNRAP. The CDR3 totals 21 residues. This CDR3 is CASGLVHSWGLAFIPYNEQFF. The CDR3 DNA reads as TGTGCTAGTGGTTTGGTACACAGTTGGGGACTAGCGTTTATTCCCTACAATGAGCAGTTCTTC. Full variable domain (outside the CDR3, taken from reference TRBV12-5 and TRBJ2-1): DARVTQTPRHKVTEMGQEVTMRCQPILGHNTVFWYRQTMMQGLELLAYFRNRAPLDDSGMPKDRFSAEMPDATLATLKIQPSEPRDSAVYFCASGLVHSWGLAFIPYNEQFFGPGTRLTVL.

The chain couples TRBV4-3 to TRBJ2-3, with no clear D. The CDR3 length is 16 residues. The germline V gene has CDR1 LGHNA and CDR2 YSLEER. With 0 bases removed from V and 5 bases from J, the gap between germline ends came to 15 bases. The CDR3 DNA reads as TGCGCCAGCAGCCAAGATTTACTCCAAGGAGAAGATACGCAGTATTTT. Translated: CASSQDLLQGEDTQYF.

This sequence joins TRBV6-5 and TRBJ2-3; TRBD2 might be the D (5 bases). The CDR3 has 15 residues. The V end was cut by 6 bases, the J end by 2 bases, with 15 bases between. Germline V gives CDR1 MNHEY, CDR2 SVGAGI. As DNA, the CDR3 is TGTGCCAGCAGCCCCTACGGGATCTCCACAGATACGCAGTATTTT. Translating gives CASSPYGISTDTQYF.

The chain combines TRBV29-1 with TRBJ1-2, with D hard to call. The germline gives CDR1 SQVTM, CDR2 ANQGSEA. V gave up 0 bases and J gave up 7 bases, with 15 bases separating them. The CDR3 runs to 14 residues. The CDR3 is CSVEDLNEGGGYTF. CDR3 DNA sequence: TGCAGCGTTGAAGATCTTAACGAGGGTGGTGGCTACACCTTC.

The rearrangement uses TRBV7-6 and TRBJ2-3; D possibly corresponds to TRBD2 (6 bases). V was clipped by 3 bases and J by 1 base, with 17 bases between them. The CDR3 is 17 residues long. Germline lookup yields CDR1 SGHVS and CDR2 FNYEAQ. Written as DNA, the CDR3 is TGTGCCAGCAGCTTTATGGGCGGGGAGGAAGGCACAGATACGCAGTATTTT. Protein product: CASSFMGGEEGTDTQYF. Drawing the rest from reference TRBV7-6 and TRBJ2-3, the complete variable domain is GAGVSQSPRYKVTKRGQDVALRCDPISGHVSLYWYRQALGQGPEFLTYFNYEAQQDKSGLPNDRFSAERPEGSISTLTIQRTEQRDSAMYRCASSFMGGEEGTDTQYFGPGTRLTVL.

The V call is TRBV9, the J call TRBJ2-7, with D unclear. The germline gives CDR1 SGDLS, CDR2 YYNGEE. This CDR3 spans 13 amino acids. Trimming shortened V by 4 bases and J by 3 bases, and 11 bases separated the two germline ends. CDR3 loop: CASSLDVGYEQYF. The CDR3 DNA is TGTGCCAGCAGCCTCGACGTAGGCTACGAGCAGTACTTC.

J is TRBJ2-7 and V is TRBV7-9, with a possible D match to TRBD2 (6 bases). V was cut by 3 bases and J by 5 bases, with 14 bases left in between. The length of the CDR3 is 14 residues. Germline V gene data show CDR1 as SEHNR and CDR2 as FQNEAQ (reference sequence). The DNA of the CDR3 is TGTGCCAGCAGCTTCCGAGGCGGGAACGACGAGCAGTACTTC. This translates into CASSFRGGNDEQYF.

The V and J genes are TRBV5-1 and TRBJ2-5, with D possibly TRBD2 on 6 matching bases. This CDR3 is 14 amino acids long. In germline, CDR1 is SGHRS, CDR2 YFSETQ. The ends were cut back, 1 base at V and 3 bases at J, with 10 bases in the middle. CDR3 DNA: TGCGCCAGCAGCTTGTGGCGGGATAAAGAGACCCAGTACTTC. This translates into CASSLWRDKETQYF.

This chain links TRBV27 with TRBJ2-7; D unresolved. Germline V gene sequence: CDR1 MNHEY, CDR2 SMNVEV (reference sequence). The CDR3 sequence is 14 residues long. Trimming pared 4 bases from V and 6 bases from J, leaving 16 bases between. The CDR3 DNA sequence: TGTGCCAGCAGTTCCGGTTGGGCGTTGGGCGAGCAGTACTTC. Residues: CASSSGWALGEQYF.

This clone occurred a few times. CDR3 protein: CASSLIWPLARDDTYEQYF. CDR3 in DNA: TGTGCCAGCAGCTTGATTTGGCCCCTAGCGCGAGATGATACCTACGAGCAGTACTTC. The chain joins TRBV11-3 to TRBJ2-7, with D tentatively TRBD2 (6 bases). Germline assignment: CDR1 SGHNT and CDR2 YENEEA. V dropped 3 bases and J dropped 2 bases, with 26 bases sitting between them. CDR3 length: 19 residues.

The chain employs TRBV2 and TRBJ2-3; D is unresolved. CDR1 and CDR2 from the germline V gene are SNHLY and FYNNEI. Trimming shortened V by 1 base and J by 4 bases, and 12 bases separated the two germline ends. CDR3 length equals 15 residues. CDR3 sequence reads: CASSEGSFPSDTQYF. The CDR3 nucleotides are TGTGCCAGCAGTGAAGGTAGCTTCCCTTCAGATACGCAGTATTTT.

The rearrangement joins TRBV7-2 to TRBJ1-2; D not certain. Trimming cost V 4 bases and J 5 bases, with 20 bases left between them. CDR1 and CDR2 (germline): SGHTA, FQGNSA. The CDR3 has 16 amino acids. The CDR3 spells CASSYPWDPGEYGYTF. The CDR3 bases are TGTGCCAGCAGCTACCCTTGGGATCCGGGAGAGTATGGCTACACCTTC.

The chain recombines TRBV4-3 with TRBJ2-7; a possible D gene is TRBD1 (6 bases). CDR1 is LGHNA and CDR2 is YSLEER in the germline V gene. Trimming removed 0 bases from V and 5 bases from J, with 14 bases in between. The CDR3 sequence is 15 residues long. In DNA form, the CDR3 reads TGCGCCAGCAGCCAAGATGGGGGCGCACGGGACGAGCAGTACTTC. This sequence encodes CASSQDGGARDEQYF.

The chain uses TRBV6-5 and TRBJ2-7; the D gene is possibly TRBD1 (5 bases). The CDR3 sequence is 13 residues long. V lost 6 bases and J lost 2, with 11 bases in between. Germline values: CDR1 MNHEY, CDR2 SVGAGI. The CDR3 loop reads CASSQGPTYEQYF. Written as DNA, the CDR3 is TGTGCCAGCAGCCAGGGCCCAACCTACGAGCAGTACTTC.

For the CDR3, the DNA is TGTGCCAGCAGTTACTCGGGACTAGCGGGAAGTCACGAGCAGTTCTTC. It is translated as CASSYSGLAGSHEQFF. The V call is TRBV6-5, the J call TRBJ2-1, with 13 positions matching TRBD2. V shed 0 bases, J shed 10 bases, and the junction held 6 bases outside the gene matches. The CDR3 loop spans 16 amino acids. Germline CDR1 is MNHEY and CDR2 is SVGAGI.

The chain joins TRBV28 to TRBJ2-1, with 11 nucleotides matching TRBD2. The junction had 6 bases not matched to a gene; V was cut back by 6 bases and J by 8 bases. Germline CDR1 and CDR2: MDHEN and SYDVKM. The CDR3 has 14 residues. For the CDR3, the DNA is TGTGCCAGCAGGATTAGCGGGGGGGCGTATGAGCAGTTCTTC. Amino acids: CASRISGGAYEQFF.

Worth noting for this clone: The sample holds other DNA sequences that translate to the same CDR3. The chain couples TRBV4-3 to TRBJ1-2; the D gene is possibly TRBD1 (5 bases). The ends were cut back, 0 bases at V and 4 bases at J, with 12 bases in the middle. The CDR3 loop spans 15 amino acids. Germline loops: CDR1 LGHNA, CDR2 YSLEER. The CDR3 protein is CASSQDRGAGYGYTF. The CDR3 region has the DNA TGCGCCAGCAGCCAAGATCGAGGGGCTGGCTATGGCTACACCTTC.